This TCR beta chain was recorded in a study of OX40 agonist ivuxolimab in advanced cancers. Whole-study results and caveats: Within 6 weeks, CD4+ and CD8+ blood T cells expanded clonally at 0.1 to 3.0 mg/kg. The mean number of expanded clones was higher in CD8+ T cells than in CD4+.

TCRdb's copy holds only in-frame clones and misses some; the assay was immunoSEQ multiplex PCR. The sample holds fewer than 55,000 clones; approximately 92% are singletons and the top ten take about a tenth. Trimming took off 0 bases at V and 4 bases at J, with 19 bases between the two ends. There are 18 residues in the CDR3. The germline V gene has CDR1 LGHNT and CDR2 FRNRAP. A note on this clone: What it binds is not known.

The source was CD4+ or CD8+ T cells sorted from blood, collected in a trial of the OX40 agonist ivuxolimab. This sequence originates from an adult with an advanced solid tumor such as melanoma, head and neck, liver or kidney cancer. The rearrangement uses TRBV12-5 and TRBJ2-1, with a weak D call TRBD2 (7 bases). Here the CDR3 DNA reads TGTGCTAGTGGTTTGGTACTCGCTAGCGGAGGGGGGTACAATGAGCAGTTCTTC. Its protein is CASGLVLASGGGYNEQFF. Full variable domain (missing parts from reference TRBV12-5 and TRBJ2-1): DARVTQTPRHKVTEMGQEVTMRCQPILGHNTVFWYRQTMMQGLELLAYFRNRAPLDDSGMPKDRFSAEMPDATLATLKIQPSEPRDSAVYFCASGLVLASGGGYNEQFFGPGTRLTVL.